Below, 8 T cell receptor beta chains from the same sample are listed, as sequenced in a study of control samples from healthy donors and cancer patients. TCRdb's table, derived via immunoSEQ multiplex PCR, lists solely in-frame clones and lacks some. This table holds fewer than 85,000 clones, 89% found once. Sequencing input: blood. Receptors were obtained from a man aged 45-65 years in good health.

The gene calls are TRBV5-6 and TRBJ1-4; D is unresolved. Between the trimmed V and J ends, which lost 0 bases and 5 bases, there was a span of 8 bases. The CDR3 spans 14 residues. Germline lookup yields CDR1 SGHDT and CDR2 YYEEEE. The DNA for the CDR3 is TGTGCCAGCAGCTTGGACCAACTGAATGAAAAACTGTTTTTT. Translation gives CASSLDQLNEKLFF.

The chain couples TRBV4-3 to TRBJ2-6; a weak D match, TRBD1 (6 bases). V lost 1 base and J 5 bases, leaving 9 bases between the germline ends. The CDR3 extends over 15 amino acids. Germline V gives CDR1 LGHNA, CDR2 YSLEER. CDR3 residues: CASSQVGARANVLTF. Here the CDR3 DNA reads TGCGCCAGCAGCCAAGTGGGGGCCCGGGCCAACGTCCTGACTTTC.

J is TRBJ2-7 and V is TRBV5-1, with TRBD1 as a possible D gene (5 bases). Germline V CDR1 and CDR2: SGHRS, YFSETQ. Trimming stripped 0 bases from V and 2 bases from J, with 9 bases between. This CDR3 spans 14 amino acids. Here the CDR3 reads CASSLGRVTYEQYF. CDR3 coding DNA: TGCGCCAGCAGCTTGGGCAGGGTCACCTACGAGCAGTACTTC.

This chain uses TRBV6-6 with TRBJ1-5; D not resolved. V was trimmed by 1 base and J by 6 bases, leaving 7 bases between them. The germline V gene has CDR1 MNHNY and CDR2 SVGAGI (reference sequence). The CDR3 extends over 13 amino acids. The DNA for the CDR3 is TGTGCCAGCAGTTACTTAGCGGGTCAGCCCCAGCATTTT. Translated: CASSYLAGQPQHF.

The CDR3: CASSQDPPGLANTGELFF. As DNA, the CDR3 is TGTGCCAGCAGCCAAGATCCGCCGGGGCTCGCGAACACCGGGGAGCTGTTTTTT. The V and J genes are TRBV4-2 and TRBJ2-2, with D tentatively TRBD1 or TRBD2 (5 bases each). The CDR3 loop spans 18 amino acids. In germline, CDR1 is LGHNA, CDR2 YNFKEQ. Trimming cost V 0 bases and J 0 bases, with 14 bases left between them.

The chain recombines TRBV11-2 with TRBJ2-7; no clear D gene. This CDR3 is 14 amino acids long. Deletions cut 5 bases from V and 1 base from J, with 12 bases between. Germline V CDR1 and CDR2: SGHAT, FQNNGV. The CDR3 sequence: CASSLGFTSYEQYF. For the CDR3, the DNA is TGTGCCAGCAGCCTGGGGTTTACTTCCTACGAGCAGTACTTC. The full variable domain, rest sourced from reference TRBV11-2 and TRBJ2-7, is EAGVAQSPRYKIIEKRQSVAFWCNPISGHATLYWYQQILGQGPKLLIQFQNNGVVDDSQLPKDRFSAERLKGVDSTLKIQPAKLEDSAVYLCASSLGFTSYEQYFGPGTRLTVT.

V usage is TRBV3-1 (or the pseudogene TRBV3-2) and J usage is TRBJ2-4, with a weak D call TRBD2 (6 bases). The CDR3 loop spans 16 amino acids. Trimming removed 5 bases at V and 3 bases at J, with 17 bases between. Germline CDR1 reads LGHDT; CDR2 reads YNNKEL (reference sequence). In nucleotides, the CDR3 is TGTGCCAGCAGCACGACTAGAGGAGGGGACAAAAACATTCAGTACTTC. It yields the protein CASSTTRGGDKNIQYF.

The rearrangement links TRBV11-2 to TRBJ2-7; TRBD2 agrees at 7 bases. The CDR3 extends over 14 amino acids. In germline, CDR1 is SGHAT, CDR2 FQNNGV. V was clipped by 8 bases and J by 0 bases; unmatched bases: 7. The CDR3 region is CASLRDYSSYEQYF. CDR3 DNA: TGTGCCAGCCTCCGGGACTACAGCTCCTACGAGCAGTACTTC.